The sequence of this T cell receptor (beta chain) was determined in a study of cytomegalovirus exposure and HLA in healthy donors. This CDR3 has 16 amino acids. Per germline, CDR1 SGHVS and CDR2 FQNEAQ. Trimming removed 3 bases from V and 1 base from J; junction bases left unmatched: 2. Comment on this clone: What it recognizes is unknown.

Study-level points and caveats: A later analysis showed HLA-associated TCR beta chains outstripping equally common others in clonal expansion.

Both 60 Vbeta primers and 13 Jbeta primers went into the PCR. The method was immunoSEQ multiplex PCR; TCRdb's version includes in-frame clones alone and lacks a portion of them. The data hold roughly 76,000 clones, with 70% to 80% observed a single time. This chain links TRBV7-8 with TRBJ1-3; TRBD1 aligns across 11 bases. This TCR was recovered from a man aged 25-45 years in good health and CMV-seronegative. Material: PBMCs. CDR3 nucleotide sequence: TGTGCCAGCAGCTTGGACAGGGGGCTTTCTGGAAACACCATATATTTT. This translates into CASSLDRGLSGNTIYF.